The 2 T cell receptor beta chains below were found in one sample sequenced in a study of blood T cell repertoires in COVID-19. Measured with immunoSEQ multiplex PCR; TCRdb has only the in-frame clones, and not every one. The sample yields some 300,000 clones, 80% to 90% seen once. The specimen was peripheral blood. The source of these receptors is a woman aged 65 to 85 with COVID-19, enrolled during active disease.

The chain combines TRBV6-5 with TRBJ2-7, with 11 bases lining up with TRBD1. In germline, CDR1 is MNHEY, CDR2 SVGAGI. After removal of 4 bases from V and 2 bases from J, the junction contained 4 bases not matched to a gene. The CDR3 consists of 15 residues. The CDR3 coding sequence is TGTGCCAGCAGTTCGGGGACAGGGGGTGCCTACGAGCAGTACTTC. Translating it yields CASSSGTGGAYEQYF.

This clone was seen once. The CDR3 region is CASSPTGDANEKLFF. CDR3 sequence (DNA): TGTGCCAGCAGCCCCACAGGGGACGCCAATGAAAAACTGTTTTTT. This chain connects TRBV9 to TRBJ1-4, with TRBD1 matching 7 bases. CDR1 is SGDLS and CDR2 is YYNGEE in the germline V gene. The CDR3 has 15 amino acids. V dropped 4 bases and J dropped 5; count of bases not matched to a gene: 8.